This TCR beta chain was documented in a study of a mutant IDH1 vaccine in newly diagnosed glioma. Turning to the study itself: Vaccines were first given 4-6 weeks after radiotherapy alone, or with temozolomide cycles. Of the patients given treatment, approximately 60% were male and about 38% were female, and a mean age of around 38 years was recorded.

For this clone: Its antigen is undetermined.

Germline lookup yields CDR1 LNHDA and CDR2 SQIVND (reference sequence). This CDR3 is 15 amino acids long. V was trimmed by 4 bases and J by 4 bases, leaving 14 bases between them. Time point specified: week 11, during vaccination. A single vaccine dose contained 300 ug of mutant IDH1 20-mer peptide, and topical imiquimod was used with it. Every donor had a new WHO grade 3 or 4 astrocytoma that was IDH1-mutant, with loss of nuclear ATRX. Study findings and constraints: No link was apparently found between pseudoprogression and changes in top peripheral T cell clonotypes.

Only in-frame clones appear in the TCRdb table, and some are missing; sequencing was by immunoSEQ multiplex PCR. Altogether about 40,000 clones are present, 84% being singletons, with the ten largest covering around 2.4%. Sequences were derived from PBMCs, sampled from a glioma patient whose treatment included an IDH1 peptide vaccine. V usage is TRBV19 and J usage is TRBJ1-5; D might be TRBD1 (5 bases). This receptor was obtained from a man aged 40-50 years with glioma. The CDR3 loop reads CASSSPGSINQPQHF. As DNA, the CDR3 is TGTGCCAGTAGTAGCCCAGGGTCTATAAATCAGCCCCAGCATTTT. The variable domain in full, completed from reference TRBV19 and TRBJ1-5, reads DGGITQSPKYLFRKEGQNVTLSCEQNLNHDAMYWYRQDPGQGLRLIYYSQIVNDFQKGDIAEGYSVSREKKESFPLTVTSAQKNPTAFYLCASSSPGSINQPQHFGDGTRLSIL.